Included here is one T cell receptor beta chain sequence, with context. It is unclear where the CDR3 begins or ends on the DNA, so no DNA is shown, and the CDR3 is as TCRdb lists it. The sample originates from a study of T cells of healthy individuals. TCRdb processed the 5' RACE reads anew with MiXCR; each CDR3 protein has one entry. The profile shows tens of thousands of distinct CDR3 sequences, roughly 14% of them singletons. CDR1 SGHDN and CDR2 FVKESK come from the germline V gene. The CDR3 has 22 amino acids, counting both end residues. This sequence was found in a human donor in good health. The chain recombines TRBV14 with TRBJ2-7; the D call of TRBD2 is as the table states it, not checked on the DNA. Here the CDR3 reads CASVYFCASSVRLAGAASEQYF.